The sequence of this T cell receptor beta chain was determined in a study of shared clonotypes between healthy human individuals. Study-wide background: There were three CD4 naive, three CD4 memory, two CD8 naive and one CD8 memory plates per donor. Study findings and constraints: Naive subsets generally exceeded memory subsets in estimated richness.

V lost 5 bases and J 0 bases, leaving 7 bases between the germline ends. CDR1 LNHDA and CDR2 SQIVND come from the germline V gene (reference sequence). This CDR3 comprises 13 residues. Replicate PCRs from sorted subsets contained approximately 200 ng DNA, which is 30,000 to 35,000 T cell genomes. This table comes from immunoSEQ multiplex PCR, and its TCRdb copy is limited to in-frame clones, with some not included. The sample yields roughly 2.1 million clones, 85% to 95% seen once. Only CD45RO-negative cells positively selected for CCR7 counted as naive CD8 cells, so terminally differentiated effector memory CD45RA+ cells were excluded. Healthy adults negative for HIV, lacking recent acute infections or vaccinations, served as donors. This clone was counted only a few times. What it binds is unknown.

The chain has TRBV19 and TRBJ1-1; D is perhaps TRBD1 (5 bases). The sequencing input was naive CD8+ T cells from PBMCs. The clonotype was recovered from a man younger than 35 in good health. Some clones in this sample may be carry-over from other donors' samples. Written as DNA, the CDR3 is TGTGCCAGTAGTTCAGGGTTGAACACTGAAGCTTTCTTT. Encoded protein: CASSSGLNTEAFF.